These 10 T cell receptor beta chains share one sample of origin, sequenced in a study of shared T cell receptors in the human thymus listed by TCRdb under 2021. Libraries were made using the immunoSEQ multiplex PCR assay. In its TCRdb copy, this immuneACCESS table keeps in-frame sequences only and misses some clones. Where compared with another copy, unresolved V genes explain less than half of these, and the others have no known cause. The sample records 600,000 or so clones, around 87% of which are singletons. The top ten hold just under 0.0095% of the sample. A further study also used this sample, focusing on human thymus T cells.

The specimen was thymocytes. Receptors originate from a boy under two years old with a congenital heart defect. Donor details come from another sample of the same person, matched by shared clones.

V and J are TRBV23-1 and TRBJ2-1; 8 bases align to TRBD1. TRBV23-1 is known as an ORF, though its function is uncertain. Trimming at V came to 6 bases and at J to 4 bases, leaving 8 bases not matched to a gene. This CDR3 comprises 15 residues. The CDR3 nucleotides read TGCGCCAGCAGGAGGACAGGGACACCTTACAATGAGCAGTTCTTC. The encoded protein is CASRRTGTPYNEQFF.

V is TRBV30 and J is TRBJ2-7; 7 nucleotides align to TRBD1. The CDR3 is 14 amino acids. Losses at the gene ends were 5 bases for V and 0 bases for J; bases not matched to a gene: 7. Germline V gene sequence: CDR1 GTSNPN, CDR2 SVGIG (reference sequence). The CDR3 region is CAWSPGTASYEQYF. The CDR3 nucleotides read TGTGCCTGGTCCCCCGGGACAGCCTCCTACGAGCAGTACTTC.

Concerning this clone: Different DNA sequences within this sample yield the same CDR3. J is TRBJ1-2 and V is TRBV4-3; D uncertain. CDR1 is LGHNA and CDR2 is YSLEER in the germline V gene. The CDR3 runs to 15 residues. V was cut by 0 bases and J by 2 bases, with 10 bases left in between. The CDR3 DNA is TGCGCCAGCAGCCAAGACCCCACAGAAAACTATGGCTACACCTTC. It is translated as CASSQDPTENYGYTF.

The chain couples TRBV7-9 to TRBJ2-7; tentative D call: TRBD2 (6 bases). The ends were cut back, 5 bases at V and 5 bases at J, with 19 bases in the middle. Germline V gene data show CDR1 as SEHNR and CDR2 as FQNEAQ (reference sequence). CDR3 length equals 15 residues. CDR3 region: CASSPRRETRDEQYF. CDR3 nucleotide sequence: TGTGCCAGCAGCCCTAGAAGGGAGACTAGAGACGAGCAGTACTTC.

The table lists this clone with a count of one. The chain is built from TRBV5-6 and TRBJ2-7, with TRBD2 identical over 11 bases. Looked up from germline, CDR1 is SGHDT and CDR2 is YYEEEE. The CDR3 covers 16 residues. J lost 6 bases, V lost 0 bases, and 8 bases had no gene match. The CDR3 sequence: CASSLANYSGRAEQYF. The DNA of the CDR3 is TGTGCCAGCAGCTTGGCGAACTATAGCGGGAGGGCCGAGCAGTACTTC.

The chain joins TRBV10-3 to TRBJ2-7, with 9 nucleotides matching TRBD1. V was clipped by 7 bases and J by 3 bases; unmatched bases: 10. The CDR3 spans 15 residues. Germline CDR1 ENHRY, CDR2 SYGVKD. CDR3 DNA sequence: TGTGCCATCATCCCTGGACAGGGGCCCGACTACGAGCAGTACTTC. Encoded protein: CAIIPGQGPDYEQYF.

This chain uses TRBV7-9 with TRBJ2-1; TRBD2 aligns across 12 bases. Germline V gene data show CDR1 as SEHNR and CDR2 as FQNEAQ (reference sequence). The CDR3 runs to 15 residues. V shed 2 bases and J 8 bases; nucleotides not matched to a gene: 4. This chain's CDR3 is CASSLTSGRRDEQFF. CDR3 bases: TGTGCCAGCAGCTTAACTAGCGGGAGGCGGGATGAGCAGTTCTTC.

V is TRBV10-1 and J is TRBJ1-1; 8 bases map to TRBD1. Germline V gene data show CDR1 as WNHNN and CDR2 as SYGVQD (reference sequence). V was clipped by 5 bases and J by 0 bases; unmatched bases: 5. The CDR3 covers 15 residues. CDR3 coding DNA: TGCGCCAGCAGTCCCGGGACAGGTTTGAACACTGAAGCTTTCTTT. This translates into CASSPGTGLNTEAFF.

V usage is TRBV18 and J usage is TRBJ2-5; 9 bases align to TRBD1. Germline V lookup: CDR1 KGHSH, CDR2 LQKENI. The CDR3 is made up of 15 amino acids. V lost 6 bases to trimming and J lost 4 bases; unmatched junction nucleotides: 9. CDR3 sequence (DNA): TGTGCCAGCTCCGGGACAGGGAGTTCTGGAGAGACCCAGTACTTC. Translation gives CASSGTGSSGETQYF.

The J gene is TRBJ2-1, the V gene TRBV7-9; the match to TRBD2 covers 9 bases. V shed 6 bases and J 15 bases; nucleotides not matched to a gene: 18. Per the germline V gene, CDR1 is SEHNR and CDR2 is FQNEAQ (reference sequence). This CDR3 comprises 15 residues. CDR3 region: CASSSFRQFSGGAFF. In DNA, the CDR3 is TGTGCCAGCAGTTCCTTCCGACAGTTTAGCGGGGGCGCGTTCTTC.